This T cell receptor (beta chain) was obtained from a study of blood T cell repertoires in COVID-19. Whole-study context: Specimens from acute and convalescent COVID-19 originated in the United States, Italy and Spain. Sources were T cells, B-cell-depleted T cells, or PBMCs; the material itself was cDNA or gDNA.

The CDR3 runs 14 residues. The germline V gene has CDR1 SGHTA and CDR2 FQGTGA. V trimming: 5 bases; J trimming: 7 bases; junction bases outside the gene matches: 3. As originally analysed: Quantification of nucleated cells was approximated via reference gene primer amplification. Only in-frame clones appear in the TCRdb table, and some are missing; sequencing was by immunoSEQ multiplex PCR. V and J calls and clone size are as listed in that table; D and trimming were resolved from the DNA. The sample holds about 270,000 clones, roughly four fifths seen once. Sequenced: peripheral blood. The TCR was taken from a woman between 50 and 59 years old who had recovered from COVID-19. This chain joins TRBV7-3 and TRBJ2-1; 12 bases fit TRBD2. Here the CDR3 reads CASSLGLAGNEQFF. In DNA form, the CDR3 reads TGTGCCAGCAGCCTCGGACTAGCGGGGAATGAGCAGTTCTTC.